This is a list of T cell receptor beta chains from one sample in a study of blood T cells in healthy people across ages. TCRdb reprocessed the 5' RACE reads via MiXCR and lists one record per CDR3 protein. The sample holds 1.5 million to 2 million distinct CDR3 sequences, roughly 27% seen once. The sequencing sample was made of blood. These receptors all stem from a woman aged 25 to 39 in good health. CDR3s leave out the opening cysteine and the closing phenylalanine or tryptophan. D genes are given only for firm matches.

V gene,D gene,J gene,CDR3 protein
TRBV19,NA,TRBJ2-5,ASRRQAGLTQETQY
TRBV12-3/TRBV12-4,NA,TRBJ2-1,ASTKGLRGEF
TRBV5-6,NA,TRBJ2-1,ASMMAGVSSYNEQF
TRBV20-1,TRBD1,TRBJ1-2,GAGTGGNYGYT
TRBV12-3/TRBV12-4,TRBD2,TRBJ2-3,ASRHSGRALGSTDTQY
TRBV4-2,TRBD2,TRBJ2-3,ASRQGLAGVTSTDTQY
TRBV29-1,TRBD2,TRBJ2-1,SGWTSRDNEQF
TRBV28,TRBD1,TRBJ2-7,ASRTGVGPYEQY
TRBV10-2,NA,TRBJ2-2,ASRTPNTGELF
TRBV30,NA,TRBJ1-5,AWTPFGGAKQPQH
TRBV10-2,NA,TRBJ1-1,ASFERGTEAF
TRBV19,TRBD1,TRBJ2-7,TSSASGTGRSYEQY
TRBV20-1,TRBD2,TRBJ2-7,SARGRELAGRYEQY
TRBV12-3/TRBV12-4,NA,TRBJ1-1,ASSPLSATEAF